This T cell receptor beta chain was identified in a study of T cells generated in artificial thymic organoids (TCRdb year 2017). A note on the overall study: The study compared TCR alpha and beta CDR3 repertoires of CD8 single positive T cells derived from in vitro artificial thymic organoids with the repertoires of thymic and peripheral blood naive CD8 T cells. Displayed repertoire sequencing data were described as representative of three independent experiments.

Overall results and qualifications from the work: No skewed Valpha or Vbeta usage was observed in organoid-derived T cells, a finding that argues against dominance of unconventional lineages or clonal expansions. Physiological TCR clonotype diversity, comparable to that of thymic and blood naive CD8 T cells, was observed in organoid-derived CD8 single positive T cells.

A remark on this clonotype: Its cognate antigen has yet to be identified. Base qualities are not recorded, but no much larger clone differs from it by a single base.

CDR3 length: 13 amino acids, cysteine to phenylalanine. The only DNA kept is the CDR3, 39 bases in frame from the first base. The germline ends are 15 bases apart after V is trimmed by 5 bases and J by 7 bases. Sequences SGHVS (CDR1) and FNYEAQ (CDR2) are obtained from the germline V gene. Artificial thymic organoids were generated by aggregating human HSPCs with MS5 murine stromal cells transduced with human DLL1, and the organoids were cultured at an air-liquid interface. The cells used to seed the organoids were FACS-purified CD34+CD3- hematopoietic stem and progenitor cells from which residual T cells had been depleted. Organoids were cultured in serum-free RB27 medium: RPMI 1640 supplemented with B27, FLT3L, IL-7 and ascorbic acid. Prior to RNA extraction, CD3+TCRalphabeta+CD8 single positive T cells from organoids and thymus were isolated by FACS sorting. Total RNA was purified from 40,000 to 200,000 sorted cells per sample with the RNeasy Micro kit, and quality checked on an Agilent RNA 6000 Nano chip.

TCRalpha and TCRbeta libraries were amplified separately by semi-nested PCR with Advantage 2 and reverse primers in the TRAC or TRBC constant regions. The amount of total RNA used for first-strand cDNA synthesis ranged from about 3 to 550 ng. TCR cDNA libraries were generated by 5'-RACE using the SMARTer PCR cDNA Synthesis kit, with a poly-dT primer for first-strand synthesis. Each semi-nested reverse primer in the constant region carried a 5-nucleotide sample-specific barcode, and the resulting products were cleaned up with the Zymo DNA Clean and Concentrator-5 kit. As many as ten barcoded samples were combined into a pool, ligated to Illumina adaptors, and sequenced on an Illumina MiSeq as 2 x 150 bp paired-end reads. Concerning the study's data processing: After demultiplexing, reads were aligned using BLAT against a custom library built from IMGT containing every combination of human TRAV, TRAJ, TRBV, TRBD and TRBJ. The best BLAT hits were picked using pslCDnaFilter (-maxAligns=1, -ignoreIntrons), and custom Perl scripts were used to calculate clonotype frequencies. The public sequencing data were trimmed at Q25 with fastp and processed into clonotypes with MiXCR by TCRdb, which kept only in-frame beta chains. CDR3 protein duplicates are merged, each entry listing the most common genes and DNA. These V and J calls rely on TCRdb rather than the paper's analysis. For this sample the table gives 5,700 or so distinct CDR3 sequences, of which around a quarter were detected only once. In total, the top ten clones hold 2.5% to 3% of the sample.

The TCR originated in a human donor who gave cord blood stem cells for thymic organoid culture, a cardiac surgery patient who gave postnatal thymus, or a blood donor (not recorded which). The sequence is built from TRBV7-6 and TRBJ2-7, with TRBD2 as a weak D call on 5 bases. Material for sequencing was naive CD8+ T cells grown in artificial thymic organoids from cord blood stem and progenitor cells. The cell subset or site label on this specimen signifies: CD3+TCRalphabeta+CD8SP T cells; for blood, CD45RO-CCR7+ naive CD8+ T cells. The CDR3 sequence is CASSRYHTGEQYF. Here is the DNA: TGTGCCAGCAGCCGCTACCACACGGGGGAGCAGTACTTC. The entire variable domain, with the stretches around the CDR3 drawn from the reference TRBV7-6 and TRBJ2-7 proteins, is GAGVSQSPRYKVTKRGQDVALRCDPISGHVSLYWYRQALGQGPEFLTYFNYEAQQDKSGLPNDRFSAERPEGSISTLTIQRTEQRDSAMYRCASSRYHTGEQYFGPGTRLTVT.